This T cell receptor (beta chain) was found in a study of T cell repertoires in ileal Crohn's disease. Study-wide background: Median disease duration was roughly 8.4 years; roughly 35% smoked at surgery.

A word on this clone: The antigen remains undetermined.

Study conclusions and caveats: Mucosal expansions were suggested to be mainly CD8 T cells.

Libraries were prepared by immunoSEQ multiplex PCR; TCRdb keeps only in-frame clonotypes and omits some of them. Of 13,000 to 15,000 clones in the sample, 80% to 85% are singletons; the top ten hold 6% to 6.5%. Germline loops: CDR1 SQVTM, CDR2 ANQGSEA. The CDR3 runs to 15 residues. V was clipped by 2 bases and J by 5 bases, with 18 bases between them. The receptor's source is an adult with Crohn's disease. The source material was ileal tissue. The J gene is TRBJ1-1, the V gene TRBV29-1, with D possibly matching TRBD1 (5 bases). The CDR3 loop reads CSVERGRAPGTEAFF. CDR3 coding DNA: TGCAGCGTTGAAAGGGGTAGGGCCCCAGGGACTGAAGCTTTCTTT.